This T cell receptor beta chain was observed in a study of cytomegalovirus exposure and HLA in healthy donors. This clone turned up a few times. The PCR contained 60 Vbeta and 13 Jbeta primers. The repertoire was sequenced with immunoSEQ multiplex PCR; TCRdb's copy has only in-frame clones and lacks some. The data hold more than 140,000 clones, with over 60% observed a single time. Trimming took 5 bases from V and 1 from J; bases not matched to a gene: 2. The germline V gene encodes CDR1 MNHNY and CDR2 SVGAGI (reference sequence). The CDR3 totals 15 residues. This TCR was sampled from a woman under 40 in good health and CMV-seropositive. Sequencing was done on a sample of PBMCs. The chain links TRBV6-6 to TRBJ2-2; 9 nucleotides agree with TRBD1. The CDR3 region is CASSTGGGNTGELFF. The CDR3 nucleotides read TGTGCCAGCAGTACAGGGGGCGGGAACACCGGGGAGCTGTTTTTT.